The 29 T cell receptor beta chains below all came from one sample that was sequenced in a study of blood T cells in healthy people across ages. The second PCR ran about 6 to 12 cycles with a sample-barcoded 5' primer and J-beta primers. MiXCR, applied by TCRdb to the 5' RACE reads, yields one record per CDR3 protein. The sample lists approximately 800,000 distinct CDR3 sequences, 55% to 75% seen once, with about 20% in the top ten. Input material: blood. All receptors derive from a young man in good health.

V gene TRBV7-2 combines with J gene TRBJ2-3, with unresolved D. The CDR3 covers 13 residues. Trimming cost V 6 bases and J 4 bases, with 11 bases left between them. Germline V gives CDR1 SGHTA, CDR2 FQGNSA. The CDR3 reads CASRGYSADTQYF. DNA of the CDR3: TGTGCCAGCAGGGGGTACAGCGCAGATACGCAGTATTTT.

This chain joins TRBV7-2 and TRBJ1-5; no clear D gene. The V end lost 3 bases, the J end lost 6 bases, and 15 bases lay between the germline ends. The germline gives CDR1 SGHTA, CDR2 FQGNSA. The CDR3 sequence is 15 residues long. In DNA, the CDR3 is TGTGCCAGCAGCTTGACCCCGCTAGGCGCTCAGCCCCAGCATTTT. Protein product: CASSLTPLGAQPQHF.

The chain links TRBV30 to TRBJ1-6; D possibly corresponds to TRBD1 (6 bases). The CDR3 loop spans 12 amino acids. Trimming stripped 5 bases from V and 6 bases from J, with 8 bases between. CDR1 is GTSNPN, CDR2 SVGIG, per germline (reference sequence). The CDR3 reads CAWGQINSPLHF. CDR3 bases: TGTGCCTGGGGACAGATTAATTCACCCCTCCACTTT. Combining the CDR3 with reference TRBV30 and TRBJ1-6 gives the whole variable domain SQTIHQWPATLVQPVGSPLSLECTVEGTSNPNLYWYRQAAGRGLQLLFYSVGIGQISSEVPQNLSASRPQDRQFILSSKKLLLSDSGFYLCAWGQINSPLHFGNGTRLTVT.

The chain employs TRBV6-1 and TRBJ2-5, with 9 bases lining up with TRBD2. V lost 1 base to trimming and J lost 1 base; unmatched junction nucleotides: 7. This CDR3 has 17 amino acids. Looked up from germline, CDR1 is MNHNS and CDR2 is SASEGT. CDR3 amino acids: CASSEVPSGAIQETQYF. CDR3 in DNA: TGTGCCAGCAGTGAAGTCCCTAGCGGGGCTATCCAAGAGACCCAGTACTTC.

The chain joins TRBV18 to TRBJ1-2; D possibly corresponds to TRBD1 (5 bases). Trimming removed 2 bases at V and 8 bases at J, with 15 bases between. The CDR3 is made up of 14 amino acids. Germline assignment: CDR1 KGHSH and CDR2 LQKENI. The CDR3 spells CASSPGVGTGGYTF. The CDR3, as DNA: TGTGCCAGCTCACCAGGGGTGGGAACAGGAGGCTACACCTTC.

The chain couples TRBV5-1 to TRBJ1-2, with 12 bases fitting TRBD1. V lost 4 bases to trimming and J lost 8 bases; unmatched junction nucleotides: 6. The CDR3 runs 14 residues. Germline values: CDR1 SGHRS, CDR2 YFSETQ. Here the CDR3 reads CASSGGQGAYGYTF. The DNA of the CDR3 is TGCGCCAGCAGCGGGGGACAGGGGGCGTACGGCTACACCTTC.

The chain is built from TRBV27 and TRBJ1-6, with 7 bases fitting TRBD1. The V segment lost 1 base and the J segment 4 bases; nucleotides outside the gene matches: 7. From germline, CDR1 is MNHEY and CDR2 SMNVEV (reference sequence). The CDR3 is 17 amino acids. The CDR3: CASSLYIATGYNSPLHF. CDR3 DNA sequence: TGTGCCAGCAGTTTATATATTGCGACAGGGTATAATTCACCCCTCCACTTT.

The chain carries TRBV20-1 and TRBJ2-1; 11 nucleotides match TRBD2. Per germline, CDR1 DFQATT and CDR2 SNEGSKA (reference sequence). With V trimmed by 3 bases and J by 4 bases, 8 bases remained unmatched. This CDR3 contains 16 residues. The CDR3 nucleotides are TGCAGTGCTAGGGACACTAGCGGGAGTTCTTACAATGAGCAGTTCTTC. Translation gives CSARDTSGSSYNEQFF.

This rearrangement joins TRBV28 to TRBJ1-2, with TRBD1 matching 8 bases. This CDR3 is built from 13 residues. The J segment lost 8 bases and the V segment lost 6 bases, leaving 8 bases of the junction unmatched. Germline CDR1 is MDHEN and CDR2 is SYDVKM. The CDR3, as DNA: TGTGCCAGCAGAGACCAGGGGGCCTGGGGCTACACCTTC. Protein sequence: CASRDQGAWGYTF.

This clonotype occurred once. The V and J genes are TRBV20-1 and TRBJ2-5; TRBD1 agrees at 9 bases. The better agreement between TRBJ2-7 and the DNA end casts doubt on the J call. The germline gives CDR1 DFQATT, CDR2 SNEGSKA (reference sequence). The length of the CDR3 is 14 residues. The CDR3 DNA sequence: TGCAGTGCTATCGCCGGGACAGGGATCAACGAGCAGTACTTC. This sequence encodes CSAIAGTGINEQYF.

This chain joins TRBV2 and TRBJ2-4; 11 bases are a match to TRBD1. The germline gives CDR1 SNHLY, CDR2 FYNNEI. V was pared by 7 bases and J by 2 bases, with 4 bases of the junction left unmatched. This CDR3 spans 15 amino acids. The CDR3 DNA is TGTGCCAGCAAGCGGACAGGGGGCACCAAAAACATTCAGTACTTC. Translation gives CASKRTGGTKNIQYF.

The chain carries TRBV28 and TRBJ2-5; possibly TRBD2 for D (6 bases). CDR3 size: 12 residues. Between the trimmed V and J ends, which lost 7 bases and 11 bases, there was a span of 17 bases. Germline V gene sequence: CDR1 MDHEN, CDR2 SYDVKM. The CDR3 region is CASKGLTNEQYF. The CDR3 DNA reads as TGTGCCAGCAAGGGACTTACCAATGAGCAGTACTTC.

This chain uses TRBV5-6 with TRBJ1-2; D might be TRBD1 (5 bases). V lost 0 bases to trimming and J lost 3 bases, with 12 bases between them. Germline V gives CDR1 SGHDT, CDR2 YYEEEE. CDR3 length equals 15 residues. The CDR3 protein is CASSLEGTGDYGYTF. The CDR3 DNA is TGTGCCAGCAGCTTGGAAGGGACGGGGGACTATGGCTACACCTTC.

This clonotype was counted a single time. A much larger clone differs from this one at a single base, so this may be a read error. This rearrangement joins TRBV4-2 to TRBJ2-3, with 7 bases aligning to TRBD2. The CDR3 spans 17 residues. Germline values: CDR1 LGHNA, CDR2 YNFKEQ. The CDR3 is CASRQNRGGGSTDTQYF. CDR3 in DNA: TGTGCCAGCCGCCAGAACCGAGGCGGGGGTAGCACAGATACGCAGTATTTT.

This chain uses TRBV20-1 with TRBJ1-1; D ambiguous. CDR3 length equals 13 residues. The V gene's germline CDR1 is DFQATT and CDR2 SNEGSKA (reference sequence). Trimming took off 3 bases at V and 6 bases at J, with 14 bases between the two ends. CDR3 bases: TGCAGTGCTAGTCACCAGACCTCACCTGAAGCTTTCTTT. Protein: CSASHQTSPEAFF.

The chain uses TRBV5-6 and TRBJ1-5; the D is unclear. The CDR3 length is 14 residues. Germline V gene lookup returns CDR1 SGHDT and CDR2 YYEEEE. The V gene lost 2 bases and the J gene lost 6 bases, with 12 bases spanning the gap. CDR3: CASSFRERSQPQHF. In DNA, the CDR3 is TGTGCCAGCAGCTTTCGCGAGAGGAGTCAGCCCCAGCATTTT.

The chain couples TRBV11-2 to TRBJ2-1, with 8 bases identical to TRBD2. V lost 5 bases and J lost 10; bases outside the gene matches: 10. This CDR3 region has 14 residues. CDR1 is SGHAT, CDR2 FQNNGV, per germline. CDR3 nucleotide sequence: TGTGCCAGCAGCCTTGGCGGGGGGAACGCAGAGCAGTTCTTC. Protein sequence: CASSLGGGNAEQFF.

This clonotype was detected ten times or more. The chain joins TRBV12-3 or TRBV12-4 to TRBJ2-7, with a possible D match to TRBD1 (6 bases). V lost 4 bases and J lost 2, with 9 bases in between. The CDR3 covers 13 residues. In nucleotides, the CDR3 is TGTGCCAGCAGTTACCAGGGGCCCTACGAGCAGTACTTC. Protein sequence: CASSYQGPYEQYF.

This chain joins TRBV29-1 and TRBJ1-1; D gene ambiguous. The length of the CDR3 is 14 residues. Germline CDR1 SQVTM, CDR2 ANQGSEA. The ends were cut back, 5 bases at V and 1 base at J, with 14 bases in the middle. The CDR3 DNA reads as TGCAGCGTTTTCCAAGGAGACAAGAACACTGAAGCTTTCTTT. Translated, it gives CSVFQGDKNTEAFF.

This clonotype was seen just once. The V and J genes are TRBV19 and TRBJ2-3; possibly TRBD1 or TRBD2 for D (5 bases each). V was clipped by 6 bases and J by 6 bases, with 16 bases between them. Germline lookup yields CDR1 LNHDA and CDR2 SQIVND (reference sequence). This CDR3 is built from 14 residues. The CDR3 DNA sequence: TGTGCCAGTAGCCGGGACGCCGACCGGGATACGCAGTATTTT. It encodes CASSRDADRDTQYF.

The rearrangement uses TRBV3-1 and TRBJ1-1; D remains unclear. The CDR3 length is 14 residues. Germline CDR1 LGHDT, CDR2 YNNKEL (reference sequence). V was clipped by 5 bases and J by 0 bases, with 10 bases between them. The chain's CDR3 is CASSDEAVNTEAFF. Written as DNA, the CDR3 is TGTGCCAGCAGCGATGAGGCGGTGAACACTGAAGCTTTCTTT.

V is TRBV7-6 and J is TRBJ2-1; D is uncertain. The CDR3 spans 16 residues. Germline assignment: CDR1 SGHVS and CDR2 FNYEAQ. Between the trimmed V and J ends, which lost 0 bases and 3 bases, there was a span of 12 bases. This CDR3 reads CASSLALGSFYNEQFF. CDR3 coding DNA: TGTGCCAGCAGCTTAGCGCTTGGCAGTTTCTACAATGAGCAGTTCTTC.

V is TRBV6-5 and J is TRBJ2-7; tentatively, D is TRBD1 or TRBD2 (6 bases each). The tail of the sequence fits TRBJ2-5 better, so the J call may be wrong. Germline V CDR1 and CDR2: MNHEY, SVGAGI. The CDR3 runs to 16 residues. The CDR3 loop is CASSRSGGDIEETQYF. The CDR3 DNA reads TGTGCCAGCAGTCGGAGTGGCGGGGACATAGAAGAGACCCAGTACTTC.

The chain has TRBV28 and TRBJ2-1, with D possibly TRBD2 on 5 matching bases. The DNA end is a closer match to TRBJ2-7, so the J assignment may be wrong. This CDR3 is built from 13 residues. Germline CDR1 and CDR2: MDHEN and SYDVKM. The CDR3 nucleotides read TGTGCCAGCAGTCGTGGACTCCCCTACGAGCAGTACTTC. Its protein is CASSRGLPYEQYF.

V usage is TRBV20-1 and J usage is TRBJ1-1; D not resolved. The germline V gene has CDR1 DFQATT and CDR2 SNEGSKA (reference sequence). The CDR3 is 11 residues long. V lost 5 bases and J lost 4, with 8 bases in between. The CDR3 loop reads CSAYEGTEAFF. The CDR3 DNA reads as TGCAGTGCTTATGAAGGCACTGAAGCTTTCTTT.

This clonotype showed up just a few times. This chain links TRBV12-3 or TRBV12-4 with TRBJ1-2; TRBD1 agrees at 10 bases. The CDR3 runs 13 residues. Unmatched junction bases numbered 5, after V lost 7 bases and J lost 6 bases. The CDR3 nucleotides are TGTGCCAGCACCCGGACAGGGGGAAATGGCTACACCTTC. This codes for CASTRTGGNGYTF.

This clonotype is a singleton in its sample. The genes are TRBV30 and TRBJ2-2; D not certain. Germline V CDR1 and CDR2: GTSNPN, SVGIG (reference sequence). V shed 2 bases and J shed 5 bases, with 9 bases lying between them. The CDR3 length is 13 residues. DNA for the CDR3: TGTGCCTGGAGTAGGTTGGGAACCGGGGAGCTGTTTTTT. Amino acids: CAWSRLGTGELFF. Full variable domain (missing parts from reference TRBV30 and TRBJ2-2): SQTIHQWPATLVQPVGSPLSLECTVEGTSNPNLYWYRQAAGRGLQLLFYSVGIGQISSEVPQNLSASRPQDRQFILSSKKLLLSDSGFYLCAWSRLGTGELFFGEGSRLTVL.

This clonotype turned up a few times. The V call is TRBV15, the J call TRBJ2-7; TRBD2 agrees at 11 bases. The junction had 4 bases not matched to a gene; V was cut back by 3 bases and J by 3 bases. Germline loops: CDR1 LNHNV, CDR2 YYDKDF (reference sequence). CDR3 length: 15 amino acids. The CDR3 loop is CATSRGLAANYEQYF. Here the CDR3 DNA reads TGTGCCACCAGCAGGGGACTAGCGGCGAACTACGAGCAGTACTTC.

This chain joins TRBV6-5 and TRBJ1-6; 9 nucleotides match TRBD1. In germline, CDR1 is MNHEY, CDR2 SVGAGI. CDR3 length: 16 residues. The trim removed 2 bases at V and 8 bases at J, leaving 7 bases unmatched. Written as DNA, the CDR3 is TGTGCCAGCAGTTACGGGCGACGACAGGGGGATTCACCCCTCCACTTT. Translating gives CASSYGRRQGDSPLHF.